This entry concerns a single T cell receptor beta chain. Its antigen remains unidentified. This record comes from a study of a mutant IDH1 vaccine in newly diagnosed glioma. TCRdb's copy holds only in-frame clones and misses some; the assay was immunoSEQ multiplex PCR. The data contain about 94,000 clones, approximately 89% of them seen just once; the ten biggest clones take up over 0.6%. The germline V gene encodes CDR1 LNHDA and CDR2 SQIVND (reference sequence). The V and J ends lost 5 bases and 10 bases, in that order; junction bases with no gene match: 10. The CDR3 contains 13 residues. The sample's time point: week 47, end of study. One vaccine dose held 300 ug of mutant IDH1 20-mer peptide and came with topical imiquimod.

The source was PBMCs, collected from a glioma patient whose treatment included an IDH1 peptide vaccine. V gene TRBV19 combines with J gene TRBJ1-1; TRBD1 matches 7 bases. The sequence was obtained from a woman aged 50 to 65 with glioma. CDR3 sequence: CASSDPGTAGAFF. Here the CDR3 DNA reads TGTGCCAGTAGTGATCCCGGGACAGCGGGAGCTTTCTTT.